This T cell receptor beta chain comes out of a study of OX40 agonist ivuxolimab in advanced cancers. The overall study: Ivuxolimab, an antibody that agonizes OX40 (CD134), was administered to the patients. Treatment received earlier with anti-PD-1, anti-PD-L1 or anti-CTLA-4 agents was allowed, and approximately 40% had some.

Study conclusions and caveats: The work left the antigen specificity of expanded peripheral T cells undetermined.

Remarks on this clone: Its antigen remains unidentified.

J lost 6 bases, V lost 1 base, and 5 bases had no gene match. Per the germline V gene, CDR1 is SGHAT and CDR2 is FQNNGV. CDR3 length: 14 amino acids. This table comes from immunoSEQ multiplex PCR, and its TCRdb copy is limited to in-frame clones, with some not included. This sample carries fewer than 70,000 clones, roughly nine tenths of them seen once, and the ten largest clones take around 4%. Exclusion applied to patients with autoimmune disease history or systemic immunosuppression. The sample consisted of CD4+ or CD8+ T cells sorted from blood, taken in a trial of the OX40 agonist ivuxolimab. V is TRBV11-2 and J is TRBJ1-1, with TRBD1 matching 7 bases. The receptor was derived from an adult with an advanced solid tumor such as melanoma, head and neck, liver or kidney cancer. CDR3 protein: CASSLGQGVAEAFF. In DNA form, the CDR3 reads TGTGCCAGCAGCTTAGGACAGGGTGTGGCTGAAGCTTTCTTT.